This paragraph reports one T cell receptor (beta chain). Its matching antigen is unknown. The CDR3 contains 19 residues. CDR1 is SEHNR, CDR2 FQNEAQ, per germline (reference sequence). Trimming at V came to 5 bases and at J to 0 bases, leaving 11 bases not matched to a gene. It was CD45RO-negative cells, positively selected for CCR7, that made up naive CD8 cells, with terminally differentiated effector memory CD45RA+ cells excluded. This entry comes from a study of shared clonotypes between healthy human individuals. For the study at large: Researchers assigned three CD4 naive, three CD4 memory, two CD8 naive and one CD8 memory plate to each donor. Findings and caveats of the study: Generally, estimated richness proved larger in naive subsets than it did in memory subsets. In contrast to clonotypes shared by all four donors, non-shared clonotypes had lower generation probabilities.

Some clones are missing from TCRdb's copy, which holds only in-frame ones; the method was immunoSEQ multiplex PCR. Among about 800,000 clones, roughly 96% were seen once, and the ten largest hold under 0.3%. Material for sequencing was naive CD8+ T cells sorted from blood. V usage is TRBV7-9 and J usage is TRBJ2-1, with 12 bases that match TRBD2. The receptor was isolated from a man aged 25 to 40 in good health. The CDR3 loop reads CASSEGGLAGRSSYNEQFF. In DNA, the CDR3 is TGTGCCAGCAGCGAAGGGGGACTAGCGGGCCGTAGCTCCTACAATGAGCAGTTCTTC.